This T cell receptor (beta chain) came from a study of monozygotic twins with inflammatory bowel disease. Germline CDR1 is SGHDT and CDR2 is YYEEEE. This CDR3 region has 17 residues. TCRdb reworked the 5' RACE reads into one entry per CDR3 protein, no DNA. This sample's table has 140,000 to 150,000 distinct CDR3 sequences. Collection yielded roughly 2.5 ml of blood per donor. Turning to this clonotype: Its target is not known.

The study's findings and limits: IBD patients displayed reduced TCRbeta diversity (inverse Simpson) when set against healthy co-twins.

The chain recombines TRBV5-6 with TRBJ2-1; TCRdb reports TRBD2, a call that lacks DNA to check it against. Sequencing was performed on blood. The clonotype comes from a human donor with ulcerative colitis or Crohn's disease, or a healthy co-twin of an affected twin (not recorded which). CDR3: CASSFRLAEGFYNEQFF.